Shown below are 9 T cell receptor beta chains from a single sample sequenced in a study of breast tumors, draining lymph nodes, adjacent tissues. Axillary draining lymph nodes of breast cancer patients supplied the node samples. TCRdb reanalysed the multiplex PCR reads using MiXCR and keeps one entry per CDR3 protein. The table records around 290,000 distinct CDR3 sequences, 30% to 35% of them present only once. The sequencing input was axillary lymph node tissue. The source of these receptors is a female donor with breast cancer. Some clones in this sample may be carry-over from other donors' samples.

With respect to this clonotype: This CDR3 fails to terminate in the conserved phenylalanine or tryptophan, so it likely reflects a read error. No DNA is shown, since the ends of the CDR3 on it are uncertain; the CDR3 is the one TCRdb lists. The J gene is TRBJ2-2, the V gene TRBV7-9; TRBD1 reflects the table's D call only, with no check against the DNA. Termini included, the CDR3 measures 12 amino acids. Germline V lookup: CDR1 SEHNR, CDR2 FQNEAQ (reference sequence). The CDR3 loop is CASSPLGTGGNI.

Ten or more counts support this clonotype. The chain joins TRBV5-1 to TRBJ1-2, with a tentative D call TRBD1 (5 bases). Trimming removed 0 bases at V and 2 bases at J, with 11 bases between. The germline gives CDR1 SGHRS, CDR2 YFSETQ. This CDR3 has 15 amino acids. The CDR3 loop is CASSLAGQGNYGYTF. In DNA form, the CDR3 reads TGCGCCAGCAGCTTGGCCGGCCAGGGAAACTATGGCTACACCTTC.

The V gene is TRBV13, the J gene TRBJ1-5; D is undetermined. V was cut by 2 bases and J by 0 bases, with 17 bases left in between. CDR3 length: 18 amino acids. The germline V gene has CDR1 PRHDT and CDR2 FYEKMQ (reference sequence). CDR3 bases: TGTGCCAGCAGCTTACACCGGGCCCGAGGACGTAGCAATCAGCCCCAGCATTTT. It codes for CASSLHRARGRSNQPQHF.

This clonotype was recorded a few times. The rearrangement links TRBV20-1 to TRBJ2-5; weak D call: TRBD1 (6 bases). This CDR3 has 16 residues. Trimming cost V 0 bases and J 1 base, with 15 bases left between them. Germline V CDR1 and CDR2: DFQATT, SNEGSKA (reference sequence). CDR3 nucleotides: TGCAGTGCTAGAGATCGCCCAGGGGCGGCCCAAGAGACCCAGTACTTC. It specifies CSARDRPGAAQETQYF.

In this sample, this clonotype turned up many times. The chain combines TRBV24-1 with TRBJ2-1, with a weak D call TRBD2 (5 bases). This CDR3 is built from 11 residues. Germline V gene sequence: CDR1 KGHDR, CDR2 SFDVKD. Deletions cut 4 bases from V and 12 bases from J, with 9 bases between. The CDR3 region has the DNA TGTGCCACCAGTGACTTCGGAGGGCAGTTCTTC. Its translation is CATSDFGGQFF.

This clonotype has ten or more counts. The chain links TRBV5-4 to TRBJ1-6; maybe TRBD1 (6 bases). Germline-derived CDR1 and CDR2 are SGHNT and YYREEE (reference sequence). This CDR3 has 15 residues. V lost 5 bases, J lost 5 bases, and 14 bases lay in between. CDR3 nucleotides: TGTGCCAGCAGTGAGGGGGGACTTAATAATTCACCCCTCCACTTT. As protein: CASSEGGLNNSPLHF.

Remarks on this clonotype: A read error is possible here, since a much larger clone lies one base away. The rearrangement links TRBV12-3 or TRBV12-4 to TRBJ2-2; D is unclear. V gave up 2 bases and J gave up 5 bases, with 9 bases separating them. The CDR3 runs 14 residues. CDR3 in amino acids: CASSLTQGTGELFF. The CDR3, as DNA: TGTGCCAGCAGTTTAACCCAAGGGACCGGGGAGCTGTTTTTT.

As for this clonotype: A much larger clonotype is one base distant, so this may be a read error. The rearrangement uses TRBV12-3 or TRBV12-4 and TRBJ2-7, with D uncertain. CDR3 length: 14 amino acids. V lost 3 bases and J 2 bases, leaving 11 bases between the germline ends. The DNA for the CDR3 is TGTGCCAGCAGTTTCGTGCGGAGACCCTACGAGCAGTACTTC. Translation gives CASSFVRRPYEQYF.

This clonotype was seen many times. V gene TRBV12-3 or TRBV12-4 combines with J gene TRBJ2-7; no clear D. The CDR3 length is 14 residues. V lost 4 bases to trimming and J lost 1 base, with 11 bases between them. The CDR3 bases are TGTGCCAGCAGTTATCGCAGGCCTTCCTACGAGCAGTACTTC. It encodes CASSYRRPSYEQYF.